The 26 T cell receptor beta chains below all came from one sample that was sequenced in a study of blood T cells in healthy people across ages. A second PCR of roughly 7 to 11 cycles used a sample-barcoded 5' primer and a J-beta primer mix. TCRdb called the 5' RACE reads again in MiXCR, with one record for every CDR3 protein. The repertoire has hundreds of thousands of distinct CDR3 sequences, around 31% of them found once; the top ten carry approximately 15%. The specimen sequenced was blood. The receptors were gathered from a woman aged 80 or over in good health.

The CDR3, as DNA: TGTGCCAGCAGCCGGAGCGGGGGAAACAATGAGCAGTACTTC. Translating it yields CASSRSGGNNEQYF. This sequence joins TRBV11-1 and TRBJ2-1; 8 nucleotides align to TRBD2. The J call may be faulty, since TRBJ2-7 better matches the DNA end. CDR1 and CDR2 from the germline V gene are SGHAT and FQDESV (reference sequence). The CDR3 is 14 residues long.

This clonotype was seen ten or more times. V usage is TRBV30 and J usage is TRBJ2-1, with D unclear. The CDR3 totals 11 residues. Deletions cut 1 base from V and 8 bases from J, with 6 bases between. CDR1 and CDR2 (germline): GTSNPN, SVGIG (reference sequence). The CDR3 loop is CAWSGVYEQFF. CDR3 DNA: TGTGCCTGGAGTGGCGTCTATGAGCAGTTCTTC.

As for this clonotype: It may be a read error: a sequence one base away is much more abundant. V and J are TRBV27 and TRBJ2-1; TRBD2 aligns across 7 bases. The DNA end lines up better with TRBJ2-7; the J call may be wrong. Germline V lookup: CDR1 MNHEY, CDR2 SMNVEV (reference sequence). The CDR3 spans 15 residues. The CDR3 nucleotides read TGTACCAGCAGTTCGGCGGGGGAAGGAAGCGGGGAGCAGTACTTC. Protein sequence: CTSSSAGEGSGEQYF.

The V call is TRBV24-1, the J call TRBJ2-1; D not resolved. There are 13 residues in the CDR3. Germline-derived CDR1 and CDR2 are KGHDR and SFDVKD. Trimming cost V 2 bases and J 8 bases, with 9 bases left between them. In DNA form, the CDR3 reads TGTGCCACCAGTGATTCCCTGGGTCATGAGCAGTTCTTC. Its protein is CATSDSLGHEQFF.

There are many counts of this clonotype. The V and J genes are TRBV5-5 and TRBJ2-4; D not certain. CDR1 and CDR2 from the germline V gene are SGHKS and YYEKEE (reference sequence). The CDR3 has 15 amino acids. Trimming took off 0 bases at V and 1 base at J, with 8 bases between the two ends. DNA for the CDR3: TGTGCCAGCAGCTTGGGGGTTCTGGCCAAAAACATTCAGTACTTC. It yields the protein CASSLGVLAKNIQYF. The complete variable domain, with remaining parts taken from reference TRBV5-5 and TRBJ2-4, reads DAGVTQSPTHLIKTRGQQVTLRCSPISGHKSVSWYQQVLGQGPQFIFQYYEKEERGRGNFPDRFSARQFPNYSSELNVNALLLGDSALYLCASSLGVLAKNIQYFGAGTRLSVL.

The chain recombines TRBV7-2 with TRBJ2-3; 14 nucleotides align to TRBD2. Germline loops: CDR1 SGHTA, CDR2 FQGNSA. Unmatched junction bases numbered 5, after V lost 1 base and J lost 5 bases. CDR3 length equals 17 residues. CDR3 nucleotide sequence: TGTGCCAGCAGCTTAGGAGGACTAGCGGGAGGTTTAGATACGCAGTATTTT. Its translation: CASSLGGLAGGLDTQYF.

V and J are TRBV19 and TRBJ2-7, with a weak D call TRBD1 (6 bases). The CDR3 spans 13 residues. Germline V gene sequence: CDR1 LNHDA, CDR2 SQIVND (reference sequence). The V and J ends lost 3 bases and 2 bases respectively, with 8 bases between them. Here the CDR3 reads CASSIQGTYEQYF. CDR3 in DNA: TGTGCCAGTAGTATCCAGGGGACCTACGAGCAGTACTTC.

Notes on this clonotype: The DNA is left out, because the CDR3 cannot be placed on it with certainty; the CDR3 is given as TCRdb lists it. The chain has TRBV29-1 and TRBJ1-2; the D call of TRBD1 is as the table states it, not checked on the DNA. Inclusive of both ends, the CDR3 amounts to 15 amino acids. Germline-derived CDR1 and CDR2 are SQVTM and ANQGSEA. CDR3 protein: CGVKSGQGFGYGCTF.

This clonotype was detected ten times or more. The V gene is TRBV20-1, the J gene TRBJ1-2, with TRBD1 identical over 7 bases. V lost 1 base, J lost 1 base, and 18 bases stayed unmatched. The CDR3 consists of 19 residues. Per the germline V gene, CDR1 is DFQATT and CDR2 is SNEGSKA (reference sequence). Here the CDR3 reads CSARVGPNRGSDFNYGYTF. The CDR3 DNA follows: TGCAGTGCTAGAGTTGGTCCAAACAGGGGTTCGGACTTTAACTATGGCTACACCTTC.

Of note for this clonotype: At one of its ends the junction is not consistent with the germline gene, which may arise from a read error. The V call is TRBV6-2 or TRBV6-3, the J call TRBJ2-2, with a tentative D call TRBD2 (5 bases). Germline V gene lookup returns CDR1 MNHEY and CDR2 SVGEGT. The length of the CDR3 is 12 residues. The CDR3 is CASSYFTGERFF. CDR3 bases: TGTGCCAGCAGCTACTTCACCGGGGAGCGGTTTTTT.

In its sample, this clonotype was seen many times. V is TRBV30 and J is TRBJ1-2; D unresolved. Germline-derived CDR1 and CDR2 are GTSNPN and SVGIG (reference sequence). V was shortened by 5 bases and J by 1 base, with 11 bases between the two germline ends. The CDR3 loop spans 13 amino acids. The CDR3 DNA is TGTGCCTGGGGAGAGGGTTTTAACTATGGCTACACCTTC. Protein product: CAWGEGFNYGYTF.

In this sample, this clonotype turned up many times. The junction departs from germline at one end; a sequencing error may be responsible. V is TRBV11-3 and J is TRBJ2-5; D remains ambiguous. There are 12 residues in the CDR3. Germline assignment: CDR1 SGHNT and CDR2 YENEEA. The CDR3 is CASSSDQGTQYF. CDR3 nucleotides: TGTGCCAGCAGCTCCGATCAAGGGACCCAGTACTTC.

There are many counts of this clonotype. This chain connects TRBV27 to TRBJ2-7; either TRBD1 or TRBD2 may supply D (5 bases each). V was trimmed by 4 bases and J by 2 bases, leaving 18 bases between them. The germline V gene has CDR1 MNHEY and CDR2 SMNVEV (reference sequence). The CDR3 has 16 residues. The DNA of the CDR3 is TGTGCCAGCAGTTCGTCCCGGGACCCTAAACCCTACGAGCAGTACTTC. It codes for CASSSSRDPKPYEQYF.

This clonotype was recorded many times. V gene TRBV6-6 combines with J gene TRBJ1-5; 8 bases agree with TRBD1. The CDR3 extends over 15 amino acids. CDR1 and CDR2 (germline): MNHNY, SVGAGI (reference sequence). V was pared by 2 bases and J by 2 bases, with 2 bases of the junction left unmatched. Written as DNA, the CDR3 is TGTGCCAGCAGTTACAGGGGACAGGGCAATCAGCCCCAGCATTTT. Translation: CASSYRGQGNQPQHF.

In this sample, this clonotype turned up many times. This chain links TRBV5-8 with TRBJ2-5; 8 nucleotides match TRBD1. Germline V gives CDR1 SGHTS, CDR2 YDEGEE. Trimming at V came to 4 bases and at J to 2 bases, leaving 4 bases not matched to a gene. This CDR3 has 14 residues. The DNA of the CDR3 is TGTGCCAGCAGCACCGGACAGGGTCAAGAGACCCAGTACTTC. This gives the protein CASSTGQGQETQYF.

This clonotype showed up many times. V and J are TRBV3-1 and TRBJ2-4; 7 bases align to TRBD2. The J segment lost 7 bases and the V segment lost 4 bases, leaving 4 bases of the junction unmatched. The CDR3 runs 13 residues. Germline CDR1 reads LGHDT; CDR2 reads YNNKEL (reference sequence). CDR3 sequence: CASSPLGGNIQYF. The CDR3 DNA is TGTGCCAGCAGCCCCTTGGGGGGGAACATTCAGTACTTC.

The chain employs TRBV5-1 and TRBJ2-1; 8 bases line up with TRBD2. CDR1 is SGHRS, CDR2 YFSETQ, per germline. This CDR3 region has 15 residues. V was pared by 3 bases and J by 8 bases, with 10 bases of the junction left unmatched. The CDR3 loop reads CASSSGLVGWDEQFF. In nucleotides, the CDR3 is TGCGCCAGCAGCTCGGGACTAGTTGGGTGGGATGAGCAGTTCTTC.

The table lists this clonotype with a few counts. A much bigger clone sits one base away, suggesting this may be a read error. V gene TRBV7-3 combines with J gene TRBJ2-7; D perhaps matches TRBD2 (6 bases). This CDR3 has 14 residues. The germline CDR1 and CDR2 sequences are SGHTA and FQGTGA. Written as DNA, the CDR3 is TGTGCCGGCAGCTGGAATAGCGGACCCTACGAGCAGTACTTC. Its protein is CAGSWNSGPYEQYF. The full variable domain, rest sourced from reference TRBV7-3 and TRBJ2-7, is GAGVSQTPSNKVTEKGKYVELRCDPISGHTALYWYRQSLGQGPEFLIYFQGTGAADDSGLPNDRFFAVRPEGSVSTLKIQRTERGDSAVYLCAGSWNSGPYEQYFGPGTRLTVT.

This clonotype was counted many times. The chain employs TRBV29-1 and TRBJ2-3, with a weak D call TRBD1 (6 bases). V lost 5 bases and J 0 bases, leaving 9 bases between the germline ends. This CDR3 spans 13 amino acids. Germline assignment: CDR1 SQVTM and CDR2 ANQGSEA. The DNA of the CDR3 is TGCAGCGTTCTTACAGGGAGCACAGATACGCAGTATTTT. Protein product: CSVLTGSTDTQYF.

This clonotype occurred a few times. It may be a read error: a sequence one base away is much more abundant. The chain uses TRBV2 and TRBJ2-3; D is unclear. The CDR3 sequence is 14 residues long. V lost 7 bases and J 3 bases, leaving 14 bases between the germline ends. CDR1 is SNHLY, CDR2 FYNNEI, per germline. The CDR3 bases are TGTGCCAGCAAGGTCGCCTCGAGGACAGATACGCAGTATTTT. Its translation is CASKVASRTDTQYF.

Worth noting for this clonotype: It may be a read error: a sequence one base away is much more abundant. The chain combines TRBV20-1 with TRBJ1-1, with D maybe TRBD1 (5 bases). Germline loops: CDR1 DFQATT, CDR2 SNEGSKA (reference sequence). V was pared by 0 bases and J by 0 bases, with 11 bases between. CDR3 length: 15 amino acids. The DNA for the CDR3 is TGCAGTGCTAGAGATAGCAGGGTCATGAACACTGAAGCTTTCTTT. Its translation is CSARDSRVMNTEAFF.

This clonotype was recorded many times. The V call is TRBV3-1, the J call TRBJ2-7, with D possibly TRBD1 on 6 matching bases. Looked up from germline, CDR1 is LGHDT and CDR2 is YNNKEL (reference sequence). Deletions cut 4 bases from V and 4 bases from J, with 14 bases between. This CDR3 has 14 amino acids. Here the CDR3 reads CASSPARGMYEQYF. CDR3 coding DNA: TGTGCCAGCAGCCCCGCTAGGGGGATGTACGAGCAGTACTTC.

This clonotype was recorded many times. This rearrangement joins TRBV12-3 or TRBV12-4 to TRBJ1-1, with 7 bases that match TRBD1. The CDR3 totals 15 residues. The ends lost 6 bases at V and 1 base at J; junction bases unmatched: 8. CDR3 sequence: CASRDPGGPNTEAFF. The CDR3, as DNA: TGTGCCAGCAGGGACCCAGGGGGACCGAACACTGAAGCTTTCTTT.

This clonotype was observed a handful of times. The rearrangement uses TRBV4-1 and TRBJ2-5; 8 bases agree with TRBD1. This CDR3 region has 15 residues. Germline-derived CDR1 and CDR2 are MGHRA and YSYEKL. Trimming cost V 4 bases and J 5 bases; bases outside gene matches: 9. CDR3 protein: CASSPDRGSRETQYF. DNA of the CDR3: TGCGCCAGCAGCCCAGACAGGGGTTCGCGGGAGACCCAGTACTTC.

This clonotype was seen a few times. V and J are TRBV13 and TRBJ2-3; 9 nucleotides align to TRBD1. Germline CDR1 and CDR2: PRHDT and FYEKMQ (reference sequence). Trimming took 0 bases from V and 7 from J; bases not matched to a gene: 8. This CDR3 is 16 amino acids long. CDR3 DNA sequence: TGTGCCAGCAGCTTAGGCGCCGGACAGGGGAGGAATACGCAGTATTTT. Residues: CASSLGAGQGRNTQYF.

In this sample, this clonotype turned up a few times. At one of its ends the junction is not consistent with the germline gene, which may arise from a read error. The chain employs TRBV12-3 or TRBV12-4 and TRBJ1-2, with D possibly matching TRBD1 (5 bases). CDR3 length: 12 amino acids. DNA of the CDR3: TGTGCCGGCAGCCGACAGCCCTATGGCTACACCTTC. Translating gives CAGSRQPYGYTF.